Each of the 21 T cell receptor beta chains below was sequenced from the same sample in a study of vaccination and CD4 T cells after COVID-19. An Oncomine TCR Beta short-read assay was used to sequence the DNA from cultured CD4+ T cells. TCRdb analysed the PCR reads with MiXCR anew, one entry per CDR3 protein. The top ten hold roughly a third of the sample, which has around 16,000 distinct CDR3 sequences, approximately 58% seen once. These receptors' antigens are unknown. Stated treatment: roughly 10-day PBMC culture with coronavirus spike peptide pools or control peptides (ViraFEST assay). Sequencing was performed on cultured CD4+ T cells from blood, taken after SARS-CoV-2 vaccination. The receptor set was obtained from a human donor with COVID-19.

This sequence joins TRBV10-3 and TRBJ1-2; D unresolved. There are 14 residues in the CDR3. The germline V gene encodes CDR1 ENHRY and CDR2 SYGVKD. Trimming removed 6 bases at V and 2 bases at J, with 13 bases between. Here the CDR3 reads CAIRSEAYNYGYTF. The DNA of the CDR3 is TGTGCCATCAGATCGGAGGCCTACAACTATGGCTACACCTTC.

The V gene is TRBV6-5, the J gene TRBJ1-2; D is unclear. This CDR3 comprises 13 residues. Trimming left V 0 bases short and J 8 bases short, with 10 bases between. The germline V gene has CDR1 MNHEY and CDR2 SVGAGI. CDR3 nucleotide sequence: TGTGCCAGCAGTTACTCCGGTTCTTACGGCTACACCTTC. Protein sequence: CASSYSGSYGYTF.

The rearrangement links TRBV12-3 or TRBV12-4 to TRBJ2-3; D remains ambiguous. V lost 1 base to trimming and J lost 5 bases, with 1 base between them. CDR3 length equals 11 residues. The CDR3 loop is CASSLVDTQYF. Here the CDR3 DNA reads TGTGCCAGCAGTTTAGTAGATACGCAGTATTTT.

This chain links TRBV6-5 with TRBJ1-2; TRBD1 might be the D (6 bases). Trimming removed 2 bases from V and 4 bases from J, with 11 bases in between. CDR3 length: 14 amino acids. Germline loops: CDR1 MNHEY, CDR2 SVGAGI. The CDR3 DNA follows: TGTGCCAGCAGTTACCTAGGGGGTGGCTATGGCTACACCTTC. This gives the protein CASSYLGGGYGYTF.

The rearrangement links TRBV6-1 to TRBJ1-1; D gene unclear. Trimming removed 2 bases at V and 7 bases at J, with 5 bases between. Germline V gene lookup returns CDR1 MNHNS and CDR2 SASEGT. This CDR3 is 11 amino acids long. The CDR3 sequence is CASSELGEAFF. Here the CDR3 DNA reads TGTGCCAGCAGTGAATTGGGTGAAGCTTTCTTT.

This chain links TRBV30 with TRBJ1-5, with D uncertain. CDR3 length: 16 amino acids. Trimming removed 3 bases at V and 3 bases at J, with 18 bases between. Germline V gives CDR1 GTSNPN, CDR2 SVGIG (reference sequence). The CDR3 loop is CAWSGSYSGANQPQHF. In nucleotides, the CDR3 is TGTGCCTGGAGCGGATCCTACTCAGGAGCCAATCAGCCCCAGCATTTT.

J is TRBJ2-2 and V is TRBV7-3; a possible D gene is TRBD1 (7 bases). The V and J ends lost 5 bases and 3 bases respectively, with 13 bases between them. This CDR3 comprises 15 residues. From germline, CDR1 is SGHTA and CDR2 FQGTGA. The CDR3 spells CASSPAGQHTGELFF. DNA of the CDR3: TGTGCCAGCAGCCCCGCGGGACAGCACACCGGGGAGCTGTTTTTT. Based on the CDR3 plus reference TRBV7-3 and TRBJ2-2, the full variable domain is GAGVSQTPSNKVTEKGKYVELRCDPISGHTALYWYRQSLGQGPEFLIYFQGTGAADDSGLPNDRFFAVRPEGSVSTLKIQRTERGDSAVYLCASSPAGQHTGELFFGEGSRLTVL.

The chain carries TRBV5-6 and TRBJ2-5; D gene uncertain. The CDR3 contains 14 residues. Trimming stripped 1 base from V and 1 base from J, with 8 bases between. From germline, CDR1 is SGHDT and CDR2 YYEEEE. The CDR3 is CASSLRASQETQYF. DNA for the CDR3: TGTGCCAGCAGCTTGAGGGCGTCCCAAGAGACCCAGTACTTC.

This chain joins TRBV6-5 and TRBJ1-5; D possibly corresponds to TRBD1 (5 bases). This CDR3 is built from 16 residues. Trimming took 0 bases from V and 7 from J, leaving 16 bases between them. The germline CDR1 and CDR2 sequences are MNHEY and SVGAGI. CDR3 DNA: TGTGCCAGCAGTTACTCGGGGGTTGGGGCTGGACAGCCCCAGCATTTT. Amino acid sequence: CASSYSGVGAGQPQHF.

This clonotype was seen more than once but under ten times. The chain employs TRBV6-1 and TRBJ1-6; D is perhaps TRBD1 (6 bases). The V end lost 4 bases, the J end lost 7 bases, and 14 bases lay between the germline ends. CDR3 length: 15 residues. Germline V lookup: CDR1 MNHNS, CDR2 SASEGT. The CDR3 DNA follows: TGTGCCAGCAGTGCGACCGGACAGACAAATTCACCCCTCCACTTT. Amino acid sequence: CASSATGQTNSPLHF.

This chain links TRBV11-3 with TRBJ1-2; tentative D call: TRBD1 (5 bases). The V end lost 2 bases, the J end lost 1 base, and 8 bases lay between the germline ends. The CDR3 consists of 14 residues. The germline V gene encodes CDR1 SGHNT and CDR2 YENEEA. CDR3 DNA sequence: TGTGCCAGCAGCTTAAGGGACGGTAACTATGGCTACACCTTC. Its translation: CASSLRDGNYGYTF.

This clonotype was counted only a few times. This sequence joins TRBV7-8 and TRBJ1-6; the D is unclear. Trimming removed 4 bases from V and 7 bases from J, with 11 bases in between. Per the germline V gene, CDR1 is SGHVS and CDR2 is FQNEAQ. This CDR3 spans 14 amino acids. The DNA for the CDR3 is TGTGCCAGCAGCTCCAACACGGGGAATTCACCCCTCCACTTT. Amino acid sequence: CASSSNTGNSPLHF.

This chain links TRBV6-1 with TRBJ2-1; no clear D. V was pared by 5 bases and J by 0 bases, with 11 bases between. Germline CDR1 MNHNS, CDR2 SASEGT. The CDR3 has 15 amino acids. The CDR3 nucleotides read TGTGCCAGCAGTAACCTCATTGGCTCCTACAATGAGCAGTTCTTC. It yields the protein CASSNLIGSYNEQFF.

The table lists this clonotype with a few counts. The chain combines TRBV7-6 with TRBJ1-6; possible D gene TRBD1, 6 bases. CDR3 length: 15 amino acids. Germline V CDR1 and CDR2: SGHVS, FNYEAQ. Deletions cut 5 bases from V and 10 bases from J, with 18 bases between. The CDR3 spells CASSQEGGKGSPLHF. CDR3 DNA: TGTGCCAGCAGCCAGGAGGGGGGGAAAGGATCACCCCTCCACTTT. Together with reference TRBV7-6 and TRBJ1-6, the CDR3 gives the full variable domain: GAGVSQSPRYKVTKRGQDVALRCDPISGHVSLYWYRQALGQGPEFLTYFNYEAQQDKSGLPNDRFSAERPEGSISTLTIQRTEQRDSAMYRCASSQEGGKGSPLHFGNGTRLTVT.

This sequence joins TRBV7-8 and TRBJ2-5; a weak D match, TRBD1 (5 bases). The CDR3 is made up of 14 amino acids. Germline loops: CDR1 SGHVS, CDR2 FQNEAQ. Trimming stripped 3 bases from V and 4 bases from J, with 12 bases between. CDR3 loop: CASSLAGMIETQYF. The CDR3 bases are TGTGCCAGCAGCTTGGCAGGGATGATAGAGACCCAGTACTTC.

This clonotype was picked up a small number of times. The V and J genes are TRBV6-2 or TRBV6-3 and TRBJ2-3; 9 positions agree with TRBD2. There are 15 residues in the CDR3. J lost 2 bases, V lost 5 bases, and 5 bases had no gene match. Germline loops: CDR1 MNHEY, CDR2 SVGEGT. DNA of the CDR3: TGTGCCAGCAGTCATAGCGGGGGCCTCACAGATACGCAGTATTTT. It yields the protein CASSHSGGLTDTQYF.

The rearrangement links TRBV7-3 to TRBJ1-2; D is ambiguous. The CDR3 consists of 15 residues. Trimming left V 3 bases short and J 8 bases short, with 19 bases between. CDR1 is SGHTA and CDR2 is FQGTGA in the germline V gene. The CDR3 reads CASSLDGLKREGYTF. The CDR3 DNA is TGTGCCAGCAGCTTGGACGGTTTGAAGCGGGAGGGCTACACCTTC.

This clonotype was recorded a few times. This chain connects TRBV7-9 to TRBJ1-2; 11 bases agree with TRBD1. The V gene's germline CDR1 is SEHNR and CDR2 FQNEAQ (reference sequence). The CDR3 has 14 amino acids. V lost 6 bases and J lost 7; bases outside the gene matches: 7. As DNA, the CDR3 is TGTGCCAGCAGGATCCGGGACAGGGGGGGTGGCTACACCTTC. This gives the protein CASRIRDRGGGYTF.

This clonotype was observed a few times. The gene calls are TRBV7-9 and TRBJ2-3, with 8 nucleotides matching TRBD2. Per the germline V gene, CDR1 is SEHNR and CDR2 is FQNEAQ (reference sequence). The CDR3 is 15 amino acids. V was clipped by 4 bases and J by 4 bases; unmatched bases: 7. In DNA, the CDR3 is TGTGCCAGCAGCTCGGGGGGGCCATCAGCAGATACGCAGTATTTT. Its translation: CASSSGGPSADTQYF. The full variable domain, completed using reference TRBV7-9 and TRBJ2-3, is DTGVSQNPRHKITKRGQNVTFRCDPISEHNRLYWYRQTLGQGPEFLTYFQNEAQLEKSRLLSDRFSAERPKGSFSTLEIQRTEQGDSAMYLCASSSGGPSADTQYFGPGTRLTVL.

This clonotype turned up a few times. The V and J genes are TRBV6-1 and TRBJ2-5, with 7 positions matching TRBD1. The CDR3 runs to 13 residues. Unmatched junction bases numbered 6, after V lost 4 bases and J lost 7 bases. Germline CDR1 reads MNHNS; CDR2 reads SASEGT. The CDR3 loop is CASSVQGDGTQYF. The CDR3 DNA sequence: TGTGCCAGCAGTGTTCAGGGGGACGGGACCCAGTACTTC.

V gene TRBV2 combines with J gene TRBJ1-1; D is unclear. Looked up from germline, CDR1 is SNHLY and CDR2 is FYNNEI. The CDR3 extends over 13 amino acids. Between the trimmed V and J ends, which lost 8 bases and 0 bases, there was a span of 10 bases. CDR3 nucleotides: TGTGCCAGCGTTTGGAGGTTGAACACTGAAGCTTTCTTT. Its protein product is CASVWRLNTEAFF.